This passage covers 25 T cell receptor beta chains from one sample sequenced in a study of T cell repertoires in cytomegalovirus infection. TCRdb re-analysed the reads in MiXCR, keeping a single row per CDR3 protein. Of hundreds of thousands of distinct CDR3 sequences in the sample, around 11% were seen once. Sequenced material: PBMCs. The receptors originated from a human donor in good health (CMV status not recorded). Some clones in this sample may be carry-over from other donors' samples.

This clonotype was counted at least ten times. The V call is TRBV10-3, the J call TRBJ2-6, with TRBD1 matching 10 bases. The V gene's germline CDR1 is ENHRY and CDR2 SYGVKD. The length of the CDR3 is 18 residues. The J segment lost 4 bases and the V segment lost 10 bases, leaving 16 bases of the junction unmatched. The chain's CDR3 is CATSPSTGGKSGANVLTF. The DNA for the CDR3 is TGTGCCACCTCCCCCTCGACAGGGGGCAAGTCAGGGGCCAACGTCCTGACTTTC.

Only one count was recorded for this clonotype. This may arise from a read error, as a much more abundant clone is one base away. The chain employs TRBV28 and TRBJ2-2; 7 nucleotides align to TRBD2. Per germline, CDR1 MDHEN and CDR2 SYDVKM. Trimming took 3 bases from V and 5 from J; bases not matched to a gene: 6. The CDR3 has 15 residues. DNA of the CDR3: TGTGCCAGCAGTTTGTTCCGGGAGGTAACCGGGGAGCTGTTTTTT. It is translated as CASSLFREVTGELFF.

This chain links TRBV20-1 with TRBJ1-6; TRBD1 might be the D (5 bases). The CDR3 has 14 residues. V dropped 6 bases and J dropped 7 bases, with 16 bases sitting between them. Germline V gives CDR1 DFQATT, CDR2 SNEGSKA (reference sequence). CDR3 loop: CSAQNGAGNSPLHF. The DNA for the CDR3 is TGCAGTGCCCAGAACGGGGCGGGGAATTCACCCCTCCACTTT.

This sequence joins TRBV20-1 and TRBJ1-1; 7 nucleotides line up with TRBD1. V shed 0 bases, J shed 2 bases, and the junction held 9 bases outside the gene matches. The CDR3 spans 16 residues. Germline V CDR1 and CDR2: DFQATT, SNEGSKA (reference sequence). CDR3 nucleotide sequence: TGCAGTGCTAGAGATTCTACAGGGGTTGGAAACACTGAAGCTTTCTTT. Residues: CSARDSTGVGNTEAFF.

This clonotype was seen a few times. The J gene is TRBJ2-1, the V gene TRBV12-3 or TRBV12-4; 8 positions match TRBD2. The CDR3 is 15 residues long. With V trimmed by 1 base and J by 3 bases, 2 bases remained unmatched. The CDR3 sequence is CASSLGRGVYNEQFF. The CDR3 bases are TGTGCCAGCAGTTTAGGGCGGGGGGTCTACAATGAGCAGTTCTTC.

This clonotype was detected ten times or more. The chain recombines TRBV28 with TRBJ2-7; no definite D call. The CDR3 has 11 amino acids. V lost 8 bases to trimming and J lost 5 bases, with 10 bases between them. The germline V gene has CDR1 MDHEN and CDR2 SYDVKM. DNA for the CDR3: TGTGCCAGCCGCCTGGGCCACGAGCAGTACTTC. Its translation is CASRLGHEQYF.

In this sample, this clonotype turned up many times. The rearrangement uses TRBV6-1 and TRBJ1-5, with 7 bases fitting TRBD1. The junction had 14 bases not matched to a gene; V was cut back by 6 bases and J by 6 bases. The CDR3 runs 16 residues. Germline-derived CDR1 and CDR2 are MNHNS and SASEGT. The CDR3 coding sequence is TGTGCCAGCAGAGATCCGACAGGGTTGTTTGTTCAGCCCCAGCATTTT. Its protein is CASRDPTGLFVQPQHF.

The sample holds many counts of this clonotype. The rearrangement joins TRBV20-1 to TRBJ1-2; D not resolved. The CDR3 contains 13 residues. The V gene's germline CDR1 is DFQATT and CDR2 SNEGSKA (reference sequence). Trimming took off 1 base at V and 2 bases at J, with 8 bases between the two ends. The CDR3 bases are TGCAGTGCTAGAGCCCAGGCGAACTATGGCTACACCTTC. Residues: CSARAQANYGYTF.

V is TRBV18 and J is TRBJ1-2; D perhaps matches TRBD1 (5 bases). Trimming stripped 3 bases from V and 4 bases from J, with 12 bases between. CDR3 length: 14 amino acids. Germline assignment: CDR1 KGHSH and CDR2 LQKENI. The CDR3 reads CASSPQTVIYGYTF. The CDR3 DNA is TGTGCCAGCTCACCTCAGACAGTTATCTATGGCTACACCTTC.

The table lists this clonotype with many counts. V usage is TRBV6-1 and J usage is TRBJ1-5; no definite D call. This CDR3 contains 14 residues. Germline V gives CDR1 MNHNS, CDR2 SASEGT. V lost 4 bases and J 1 base, leaving 8 bases between the germline ends. CDR3 amino acids: CASSARQSNQPQHF. CDR3 in DNA: TGTGCCAGCAGTGCCAGACAAAGCAATCAGCCCCAGCATTTT.

There are many counts of this clonotype. The rearrangement joins TRBV7-3 to TRBJ1-1; D is unresolved. This CDR3 spans 13 amino acids. The germline gives CDR1 SGHTA, CDR2 FQGTGA. V lost 5 bases to trimming and J lost 1 base, with 8 bases between them. The CDR3 coding sequence is TGTGCCAGCAGCCCGTATGGGAACACTGAAGCTTTCTTT. Translating gives CASSPYGNTEAFF.

The V call is TRBV24-1, the J call TRBJ2-1, with D tentatively TRBD2 (6 bases). The CDR3 has 14 amino acids. Germline values: CDR1 KGHDR, CDR2 SFDVKD. The ends were cut back, 9 bases at V and 9 bases at J, with 20 bases in the middle. The CDR3 reads CATRQHGGNSEQFF. CDR3 sequence (DNA): TGTGCCACCCGGCAACACGGCGGGAATAGTGAGCAGTTCTTC.

The chain combines TRBV20-1 with TRBJ1-6, with D uncertain. CDR1 DFQATT and CDR2 SNEGSKA come from the germline V gene (reference sequence). Trimming took off 1 base at V and 8 bases at J, with 12 bases between the two ends. The CDR3 spans 14 residues. CDR3 in DNA: TGCAGTGCTAGAGGCAGCAGCGACTATTCACCCCTCCACTTT. Translating gives CSARGSSDYSPLHF.

This clonotype was seen a handful of times. The CDR3 protein is CASSSPASGRYNEQFF. In nucleotides, the CDR3 is TGTGCCAGCAGTTCCCCGGCTAGCGGTAGATATAATGAGCAGTTCTTC. The chain uses TRBV6-1 and TRBJ2-1; 7 bases line up with TRBD2. This CDR3 contains 16 residues. V lost 5 bases, J lost 7 bases, and 14 bases stayed unmatched. The germline V gene has CDR1 MNHNS and CDR2 SASEGT.

This clonotype was recorded many times. V and J are TRBV27 and TRBJ2-1, with TRBD2 matching 9 bases. Looked up from germline, CDR1 is MNHEY and CDR2 is SMNVEV (reference sequence). V lost 5 bases and J lost 6; bases outside the gene matches: 8. The CDR3 contains 15 residues. In DNA form, the CDR3 reads TGTGCCAGCAGTCTCTTAGCGGGAGAGGGCAATGAGCAGTTCTTC. Its translation: CASSLLAGEGNEQFF.

This clonotype was seen at least ten times. This rearrangement joins TRBV20-1 to TRBJ2-1, with TRBD2 matching over 14 bases. Trimming at V came to 4 bases and at J to 4 bases, leaving 6 bases not matched to a gene. CDR1 is DFQATT and CDR2 is SNEGSKA in the germline V gene (reference sequence). CDR3 length: 16 amino acids. The CDR3 DNA reads TGCAGTGCTACCACTGGGACTAGCGGGGGATACAATGAGCAGTTCTTC. As protein: CSATTGTSGGYNEQFF.

The sample holds many counts of this clonotype. The CDR3: CASSIDRQGHNEQFF. CDR3 in DNA: TGTGCCAGTAGTATAGATCGACAGGGCCACAATGAGCAGTTCTTC. This chain joins TRBV19 and TRBJ2-1; 7 nucleotides agree with TRBD1. The CDR3 has 15 residues. CDR1 LNHDA and CDR2 SQIVND come from the germline V gene (reference sequence). The V and J ends lost 0 bases and 5 bases, in that order; junction bases with no gene match: 4.

This clonotype has a count of ten or more. The V call is TRBV11-1, the J call TRBJ1-2; 7 bases align to TRBD1. The CDR3 runs 15 residues. Germline lookup yields CDR1 SGHAT and CDR2 FQDESV (reference sequence). Germline trimming cut 2 bases from V and 4 bases from J; bases unmatched to any gene: 7. The CDR3 spells CASSLTRGAAYGYTF. The CDR3 DNA follows: TGTGCCAGCAGCTTAACCAGGGGGGCGGCCTATGGCTACACCTTC.

This clonotype was counted many times. The chain recombines TRBV7-6 with TRBJ1-4; 7 bases are a match to TRBD1. This CDR3 comprises 18 residues. Germline loops: CDR1 SGHVS, CDR2 FNYEAQ. V was clipped by 5 bases and J by 0 bases; unmatched bases: 12. The CDR3 DNA reads TGTGCCAGCAGCCCTAGTCAGGGACAGATTGCAACTAATGAAAAACTGTTTTTT. Amino acid sequence: CASSPSQGQIATNEKLFF.

This clonotype was seen at least ten times. The gene calls are TRBV12-5 and TRBJ2-3; D call uncertain. Germline CDR1 is LGHNT and CDR2 is FRNRAP. Trimming took 2 bases from V and 4 from J, leaving 1 base between them. There are 11 residues in the CDR3. The chain's CDR3 is CASGLSDTQYF. The CDR3, as DNA: TGTGCTAGTGGTTTGTCAGATACGCAGTATTTT.

In this sample, this clonotype turned up a few times. The rearrangement uses TRBV24-1 and TRBJ1-2, with D possibly being TRBD1 (5 bases). Germline V gene data show CDR1 as KGHDR and CDR2 as SFDVKD. V lost 3 bases, J lost 8 bases, and 12 bases lay in between. The CDR3 covers 13 residues. CDR3 DNA sequence: TGTGCCACCAGTGATCCGCGGGGGGACGGCTACACCTTC. Translating gives CATSDPRGDGYTF.

This clonotype was observed at least ten times. The rearrangement links TRBV15 to TRBJ1-2; no definite D call. Deletions cut 3 bases from V and 2 bases from J, with 10 bases between. Germline V CDR1 and CDR2: LNHNV, YYDKDF (reference sequence). The CDR3 has 14 residues. For the CDR3, the DNA is TGTGCCACCAGCAGGGGCCACTTAAACTATGGCTACACCTTC. Its translation: CATSRGHLNYGYTF.

About this clonotype: A read error may explain this, as a much larger clone is one base away. The chain employs TRBV28 and TRBJ2-5; possibly TRBD1 for D (5 bases). Trimming removed 2 bases from V and 6 bases from J, with 16 bases in between. The germline V gene encodes CDR1 MDHEN and CDR2 SYDVKM. The CDR3 runs to 15 residues. Here the CDR3 DNA reads TGTGCCAGCAGTTTAGGCCTGGTTGGGGCCCAGACCCAGTACTTC. The encoded protein is CASSLGLVGAQTQYF.

This clonotype was observed many times. V gene TRBV20-1 combines with J gene TRBJ1-2, with TRBD1 as a possible D gene (5 bases). V gave up 2 bases and J gave up 5 bases, with 18 bases separating them. CDR1 and CDR2 (germline): DFQATT, SNEGSKA (reference sequence). The CDR3 is made up of 15 amino acids. The CDR3 spells CSARLLMGGYYGYTF. CDR3 nucleotides: TGCAGTGCTAGACTACTTATGGGGGGTTATTATGGCTACACCTTC.

On this clonotype: A much more abundant neighbour one base away suggests this may be a read error. The genes are TRBV25-1 and TRBJ2-1, with 15 bases aligning to TRBD2. CDR1 MGHDK and CDR2 SYGVNS come from the germline V gene. The CDR3 contains 14 residues. DNA of the CDR3: TGTGTCAGCACCGGGACTAGCGGGAGGAATGAGCAGTTCTTC. This gives the protein CVSTGTSGRNEQFF. Supplemented by reference TRBV25-1 and TRBJ2-1, the full variable domain reads EADIYQTPRYLVIGTGKKITLECSQTMGHDKMYWYQQDPGMELHLIHYSYGVNSTEKGDLSSESTVSRIRTEHFPLTLESARPSHTSQYLCVSTGTSGRNEQFFGPGTRLTVL.